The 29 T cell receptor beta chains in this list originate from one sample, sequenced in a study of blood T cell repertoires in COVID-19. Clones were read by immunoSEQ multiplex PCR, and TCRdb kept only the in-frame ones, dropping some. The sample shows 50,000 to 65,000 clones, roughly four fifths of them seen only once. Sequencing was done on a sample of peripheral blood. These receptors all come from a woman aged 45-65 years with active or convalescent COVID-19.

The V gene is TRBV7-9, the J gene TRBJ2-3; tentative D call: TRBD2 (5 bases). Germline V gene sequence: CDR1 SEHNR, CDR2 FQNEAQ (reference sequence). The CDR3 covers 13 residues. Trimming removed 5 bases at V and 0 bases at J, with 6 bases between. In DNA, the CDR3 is TGTGCCAGCAGCCCGGGGAGCACAGATACGCAGTATTTT. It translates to CASSPGSTDTQYF.

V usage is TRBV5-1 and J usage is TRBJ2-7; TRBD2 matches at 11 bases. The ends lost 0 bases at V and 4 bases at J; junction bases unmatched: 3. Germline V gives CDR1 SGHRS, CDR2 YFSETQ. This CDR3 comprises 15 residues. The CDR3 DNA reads TGCGCCAGCAGCTTGGTGGGGACTAGCGGATACGAGCAGTACTTC. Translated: CASSLVGTSGYEQYF.

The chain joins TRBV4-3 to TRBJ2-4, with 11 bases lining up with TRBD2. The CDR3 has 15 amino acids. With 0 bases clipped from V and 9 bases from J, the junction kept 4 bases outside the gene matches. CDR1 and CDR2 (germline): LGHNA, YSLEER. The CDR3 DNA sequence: TGCGCCAGCAGCCAAGAACTAGCGGGAGTAGGCATTCAGTACTTC. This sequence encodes CASSQELAGVGIQYF.

DNA of the CDR3: TGCGCCAGCAGCCCCCCGTCAGGGGTCAATGAGCAGTTCTTC. This sequence encodes CASSPPSGVNEQFF. The V gene is TRBV5-1, the J gene TRBJ2-1; D might be TRBD1 (6 bases). Trimming pared 4 bases from V and 6 bases from J, leaving 14 bases between. Germline assignment: CDR1 SGHRS and CDR2 YFSETQ. CDR3 length equals 14 residues.

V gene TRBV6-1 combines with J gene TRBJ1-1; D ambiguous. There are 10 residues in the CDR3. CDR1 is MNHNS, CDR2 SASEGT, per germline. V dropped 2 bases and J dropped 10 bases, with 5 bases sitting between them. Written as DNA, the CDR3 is TGTGCCAGCAGTGAACAGGCAGCTTTCTTT. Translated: CASSEQAAFF.

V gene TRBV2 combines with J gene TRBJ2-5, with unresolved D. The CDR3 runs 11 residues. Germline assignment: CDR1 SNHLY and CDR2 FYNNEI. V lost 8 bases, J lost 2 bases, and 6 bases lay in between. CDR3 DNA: TGTGCCAGCCTAGAACAAGAGACCCAGTACTTC. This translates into CASLEQETQYF.

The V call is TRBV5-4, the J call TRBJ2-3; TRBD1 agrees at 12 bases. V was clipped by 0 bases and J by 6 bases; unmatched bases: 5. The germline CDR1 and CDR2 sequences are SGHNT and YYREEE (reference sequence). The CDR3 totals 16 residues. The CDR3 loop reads CASSLDAGQGADTQYF. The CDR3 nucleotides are TGTGCCAGCAGCTTGGACGCGGGACAGGGGGCCGATACGCAGTATTTT.

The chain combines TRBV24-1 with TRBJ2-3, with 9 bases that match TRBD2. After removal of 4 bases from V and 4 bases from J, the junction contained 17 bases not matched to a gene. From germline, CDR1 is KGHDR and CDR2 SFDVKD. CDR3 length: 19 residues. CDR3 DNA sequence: TGTGCCACCAGTGACCCCCGATCCATAGCGGGAGTCGGCCCAGATACGCAGTATTTT. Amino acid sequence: CATSDPRSIAGVGPDTQYF.

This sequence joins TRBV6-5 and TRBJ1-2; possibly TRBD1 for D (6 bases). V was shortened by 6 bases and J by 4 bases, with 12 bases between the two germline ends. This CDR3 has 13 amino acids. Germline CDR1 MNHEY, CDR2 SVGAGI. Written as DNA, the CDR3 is TGTGCCAGCAGGGGGGCGGCCCTCTATGGCTACACCTTC. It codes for CASRGAALYGYTF.

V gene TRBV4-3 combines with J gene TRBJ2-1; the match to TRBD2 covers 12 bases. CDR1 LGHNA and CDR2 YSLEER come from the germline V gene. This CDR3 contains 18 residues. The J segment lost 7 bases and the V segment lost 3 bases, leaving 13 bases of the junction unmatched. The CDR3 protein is CASSHSRGLAGGGNEQFF. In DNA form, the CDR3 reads TGCGCCAGCAGCCATTCTAGGGGGCTAGCGGGAGGGGGAAATGAGCAGTTCTTC.

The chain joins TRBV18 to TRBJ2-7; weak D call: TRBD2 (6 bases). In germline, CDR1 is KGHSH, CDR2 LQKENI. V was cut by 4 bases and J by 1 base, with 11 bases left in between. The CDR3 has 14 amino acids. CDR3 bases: TGTGCCAGCTCACGGCGGGATTTGTCCTACGAGCAGTACTTC. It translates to CASSRRDLSYEQYF.

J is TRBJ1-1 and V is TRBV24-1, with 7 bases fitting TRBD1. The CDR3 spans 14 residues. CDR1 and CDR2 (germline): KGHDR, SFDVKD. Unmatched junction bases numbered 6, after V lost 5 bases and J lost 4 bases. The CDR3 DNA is TGTGCCACCAGTGGAAACAGGGGCGGCACTGAAGCTTTCTTT. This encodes CATSGNRGGTEAFF.

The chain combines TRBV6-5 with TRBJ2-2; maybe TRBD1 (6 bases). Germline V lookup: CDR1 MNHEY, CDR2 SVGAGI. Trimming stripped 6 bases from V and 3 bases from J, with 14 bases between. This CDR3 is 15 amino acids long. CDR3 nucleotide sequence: TGTGCCAGCAGGAGGGACACGTTGGACACCGGGGAGCTGTTTTTT. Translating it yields CASRRDTLDTGELFF.

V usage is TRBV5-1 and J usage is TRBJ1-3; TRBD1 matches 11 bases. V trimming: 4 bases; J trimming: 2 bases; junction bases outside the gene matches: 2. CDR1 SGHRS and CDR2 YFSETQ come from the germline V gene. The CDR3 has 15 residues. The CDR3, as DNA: TGCGCCAGCAGCACGGGACAGGGGGCTGGAAACACCATATATTTT. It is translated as CASSTGQGAGNTIYF.

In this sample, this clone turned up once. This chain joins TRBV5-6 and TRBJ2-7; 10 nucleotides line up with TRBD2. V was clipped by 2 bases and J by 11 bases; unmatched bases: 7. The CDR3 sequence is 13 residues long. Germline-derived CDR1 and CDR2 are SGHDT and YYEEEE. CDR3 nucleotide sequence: TGTGCCAGCAGCTTCGGCCTAGCGGGAGCAGAGTACTTC. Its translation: CASSFGLAGAEYF.

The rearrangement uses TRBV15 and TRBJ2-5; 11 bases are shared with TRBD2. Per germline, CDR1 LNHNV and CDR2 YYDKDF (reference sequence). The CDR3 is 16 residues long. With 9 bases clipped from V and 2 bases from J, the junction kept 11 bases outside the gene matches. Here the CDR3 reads CATTSGLAGGQETQYF. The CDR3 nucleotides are TGTGCCACTACGAGTGGGTTAGCGGGAGGGCAAGAGACCCAGTACTTC.

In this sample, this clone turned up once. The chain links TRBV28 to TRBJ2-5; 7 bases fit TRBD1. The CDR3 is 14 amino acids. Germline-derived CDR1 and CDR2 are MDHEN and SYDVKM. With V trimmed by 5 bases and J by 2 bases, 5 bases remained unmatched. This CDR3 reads CASSPGGQQETQYF. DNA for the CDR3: TGTGCCAGCAGTCCTGGGGGACAGCAAGAGACCCAGTACTTC. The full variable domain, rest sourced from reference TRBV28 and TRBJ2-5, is DVKVTQSSRYLVKRTGEKVFLECVQDMDHENMFWYRQDPGLGLRLIYFSYDVKMKEKGDIPEGYSVSREKKERFSLILESASTNQTSMYLCASSPGGQQETQYFGPGTRLLVL.

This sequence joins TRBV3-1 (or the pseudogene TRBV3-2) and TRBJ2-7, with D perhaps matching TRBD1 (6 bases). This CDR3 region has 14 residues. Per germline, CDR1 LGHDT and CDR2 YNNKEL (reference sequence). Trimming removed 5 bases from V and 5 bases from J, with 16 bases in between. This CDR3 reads CASSSRQGSHEQYF. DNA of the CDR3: TGTGCCAGCAGCTCACGTCAGGGGAGCCACGAGCAGTACTTC.

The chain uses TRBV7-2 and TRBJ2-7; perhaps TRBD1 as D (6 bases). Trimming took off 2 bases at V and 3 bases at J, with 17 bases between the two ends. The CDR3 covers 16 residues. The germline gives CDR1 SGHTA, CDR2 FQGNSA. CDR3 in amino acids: CASSLTGTLDYYEQYF. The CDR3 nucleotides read TGTGCCAGCAGCTTAACCGGGACACTCGACTACTACGAGCAGTACTTC.

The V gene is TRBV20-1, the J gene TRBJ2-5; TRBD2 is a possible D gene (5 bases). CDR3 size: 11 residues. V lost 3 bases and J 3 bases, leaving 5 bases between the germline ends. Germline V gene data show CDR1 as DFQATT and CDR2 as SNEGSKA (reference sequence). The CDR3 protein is CSASGKETQYF. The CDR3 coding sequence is TGCAGTGCTAGCGGGAAAGAGACCCAGTACTTC.

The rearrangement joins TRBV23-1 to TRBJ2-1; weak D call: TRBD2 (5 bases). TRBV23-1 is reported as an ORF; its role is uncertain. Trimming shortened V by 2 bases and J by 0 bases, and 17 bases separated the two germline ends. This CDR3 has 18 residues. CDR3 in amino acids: CASSQIEGAESSYNEQFF. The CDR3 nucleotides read TGCGCCAGCAGTCAAATCGAGGGAGCGGAGAGCTCCTACAATGAGCAGTTCTTC.

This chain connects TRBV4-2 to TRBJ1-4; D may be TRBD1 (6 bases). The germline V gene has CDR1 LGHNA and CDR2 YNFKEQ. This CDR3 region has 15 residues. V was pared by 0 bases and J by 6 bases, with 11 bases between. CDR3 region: CASSQDGGGDEKLFF. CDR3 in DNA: TGTGCCAGCAGCCAAGACGGCGGGGGCGATGAAAAACTGTTTTTT.

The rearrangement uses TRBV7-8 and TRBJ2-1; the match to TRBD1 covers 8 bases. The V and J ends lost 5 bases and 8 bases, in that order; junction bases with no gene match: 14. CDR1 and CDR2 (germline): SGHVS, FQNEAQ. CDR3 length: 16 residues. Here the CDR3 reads CASSTPRQGIGDEQFF. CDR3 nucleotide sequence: TGTGCCAGCAGCACCCCGAGACAGGGGATAGGCGATGAGCAGTTCTTC.

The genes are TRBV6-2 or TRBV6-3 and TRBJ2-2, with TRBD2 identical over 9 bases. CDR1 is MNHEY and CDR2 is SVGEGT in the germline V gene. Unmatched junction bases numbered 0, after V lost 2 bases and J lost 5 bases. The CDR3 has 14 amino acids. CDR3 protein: CASSYLAGTGELFF. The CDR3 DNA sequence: TGTGCCAGCAGTTACCTAGCGGGAACCGGGGAGCTGTTTTTT.

CDR3 protein: CASTGVEGRVNGYTF. In DNA, the CDR3 is TGTGCCAGTACCGGAGTGGAGGGGAGGGTTAATGGCTACACCTTC. The genes are TRBV19 and TRBJ1-2; TRBD1 is a possible D gene (5 bases). The CDR3 extends over 15 amino acids. Germline assignment: CDR1 LNHDA and CDR2 SQIVND (reference sequence). V lost 7 bases to trimming and J lost 6 bases, with 21 bases between them.

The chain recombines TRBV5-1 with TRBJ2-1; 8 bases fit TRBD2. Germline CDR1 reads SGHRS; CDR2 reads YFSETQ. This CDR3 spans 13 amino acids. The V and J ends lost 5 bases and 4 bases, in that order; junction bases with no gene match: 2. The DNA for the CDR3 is TGCGCCAGCAGACTAGCGGTTTACAATGAGCAGTTCTTC. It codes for CASRLAVYNEQFF.

The CDR3 DNA reads TGTGCCAGCAGCCATCGGACAGGGGGCATTGAAAAACTGTTTTTT. Protein: CASSHRTGGIEKLFF. The J gene is TRBJ1-4, the V gene TRBV3-1 (or the pseudogene TRBV3-2); 11 nucleotides line up with TRBD1. V lost 3 bases to trimming and J lost 7 bases; unmatched junction nucleotides: 4. CDR1 is LGHDT and CDR2 is YNNKEL in the germline V gene (reference sequence). The CDR3 covers 15 residues.

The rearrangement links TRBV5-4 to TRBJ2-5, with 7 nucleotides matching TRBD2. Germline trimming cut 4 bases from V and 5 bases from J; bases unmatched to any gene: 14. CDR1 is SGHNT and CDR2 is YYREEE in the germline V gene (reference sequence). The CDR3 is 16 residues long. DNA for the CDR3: TGTGCCAGCAGCCCCGACGTGGGAGGGGCAAGGGAGACCCAGTACTTC. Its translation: CASSPDVGGARETQYF.

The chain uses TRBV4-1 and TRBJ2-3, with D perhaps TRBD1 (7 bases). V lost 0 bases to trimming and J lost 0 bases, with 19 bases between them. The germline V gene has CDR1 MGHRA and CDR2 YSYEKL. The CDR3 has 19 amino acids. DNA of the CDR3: TGCGCCAGCAGCCAAGAGGGGGGTGGGACAGTCCTTAGCACAGATACGCAGTATTTT. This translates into CASSQEGGGTVLSTDTQYF.